A single TCR beta chain is shown here with its context. The V gene end was trimmed by 1 base and the J gene end by 8 bases; junction bases not matched to a gene: 6. CDR3 length: 14 residues. From germline, CDR1 is SGHRS and CDR2 YFSETQ. The entry originates in a study of blood T cell repertoires in COVID-19. Produced via immunoSEQ multiplex PCR; TCRdb's table is partial and in-frame only. The sample has about 46,000 clones; approximately 89% are singletons. V is TRBV5-1 and J is TRBJ1-3, with 7 bases fitting TRBD1. The sequenced material came from peripheral blood. The TCR was taken from a man in his forties or fifties with acute or convalescent COVID-19. The DNA for the CDR3 is TGCGCCAGCAGCTTGAACAGGGGAGTGGACACCATATATTTT. Translation: CASSLNRGVDTIYF. Based on the CDR3 plus reference TRBV5-1 and TRBJ1-3, the full variable domain is KAGVTQTPRYLIKTRGQQVTLSCSPISGHRSVSWYQQTPGQGLQFLFEYFSETQRNKGNFPGRFSGRQFSNSRSEMNVSTLELGDSALYLCASSLNRGVDTIYFGEGSWLTVV.